This passage covers 27 T cell receptor beta chains from one sample sequenced in a study of tumor-infiltrating lymphocytes in primary liver carcinoma. From approximately 450 ng total RNA, TCR beta cDNA was generated with a primer in the constant region. Libraries covering TCR beta were generated through three nested multiplex PCR rounds (using a slightly modified ARM-PCR). A C-beta reverse primer and TRBV1-TRBV30 forward primers served in each of the first two PCR rounds, at around 10 cycles apiece. One entry per CDR3 protein results from TCRdb running MiXCR on the multiplex PCR reads. The sample holds hundreds of thousands of distinct CDR3 sequences, around three fifths seen once. In addition to blood RNA drawn from unsorted whole blood, germline DNA was extracted. Material: peripheral blood. The receptors stem from a woman aged 25 to 39 with primary liver carcinoma and hepatitis B virus infection.

Comments on this clonotype: With a much larger clone just one base away, this may be a read error. The rearrangement links TRBV6-5 to TRBJ1-1; D call uncertain. Germline values: CDR1 MNHEY, CDR2 SVGAGI. The CDR3 is made up of 11 amino acids. V was shortened by 11 bases and J by 2 bases, with 9 bases between the two germline ends. The CDR3 DNA follows: TGTGCCTGTTCGATTAACACTGAAGCTTTCTTT. The encoded protein is CACSINTEAFF.

The gene calls are TRBV10-3 and TRBJ2-7; TRBD1 is a possible D gene (5 bases). Germline CDR1 is ENHRY and CDR2 is SYGVKD. The CDR3 sequence is 14 residues long. The V end was cut by 0 bases, the J end by 4 bases, with 10 bases between. This CDR3 reads CAISESAWTYEQYF. DNA for the CDR3: TGTGCCATCAGTGAGTCGGCTTGGACATACGAGCAGTACTTC.

This clonotype was recorded once. Here the CDR3 omits its conserved ending phenylalanine or tryptophan, so a read error is the likely source. J is TRBJ2-1 and V is TRBV7-9; 9 nucleotides line up with TRBD2. This CDR3 is built from 17 residues. V lost 4 bases and J lost 3; bases outside the gene matches: 10. CDR1 is SEHNR and CDR2 is FQNEAQ in the germline V gene (reference sequence). In nucleotides, the CDR3 is TGTGCCAGCAGCTCTCAAGCGGAACTAGCGGGCTACAATGAGCAGTTCTCC. Translated: CASSSQAELAGYNEQFS.

The rearrangement uses TRBV5-5 and TRBJ2-5, with 8 bases matching TRBD2. This CDR3 spans 16 amino acids. The trim removed 1 base at V and 3 bases at J, leaving 8 bases unmatched. CDR1 and CDR2 (germline): SGHKS, YYEKEE (reference sequence). The CDR3: CASSLTPLAGEETQYF. CDR3 sequence (DNA): TGTGCCAGCAGCTTGACCCCCCTAGCGGGTGAAGAGACCCAGTACTTC.

Worth noting for this clonotype: A clone one base away is much larger, so this may be a read error. The J gene is TRBJ2-3, the V gene TRBV29-1; 11 nucleotides line up with TRBD2. Germline assignment: CDR1 SQVTM and CDR2 ANQGSEA. The CDR3 is 17 amino acids. Trimming removed 8 bases from V and 0 bases from J; junction bases left unmatched: 13. The CDR3 nucleotides read TGCAGCCCAGCTAGCGGGAGGACCATTTCTAGCACAGATACGCAGTATTTT. Its protein product is CSPASGRTISSTDTQYF.

The chain uses TRBV28 and TRBJ2-5; no firm D call. The V end was cut by 8 bases, the J end by 0 bases, with 10 bases between. Germline V gene sequence: CDR1 MDHEN, CDR2 SYDVKM. CDR3 length equals 13 residues. CDR3 region: CASQWTYQETQYF. The CDR3 coding sequence is TGTGCCAGCCAATGGACGTACCAAGAGACCCAGTACTTC.

With respect to this clonotype: Compared with germline, one end of the junction differs, possibly owing to a read error. This rearrangement joins TRBV10-2 to TRBJ2-1; 12 bases fit TRBD2. Looked up from germline, CDR1 is WSHSY and CDR2 is SAAADI. The CDR3 length is 16 residues. CDR3 amino acids: CVSSEKLAGGLNEQFF. In DNA, the CDR3 is TGCGTCAGCAGTGAAAAACTAGCGGGAGGACTTAATGAGCAGTTCTTC.

This clonotype occurred many times. The V gene is TRBV6-6, the J gene TRBJ2-7; TRBD1 aligns across 9 bases. V was clipped by 4 bases and J by 4 bases; unmatched bases: 11. CDR1 is MNHNY and CDR2 is SVGAGI in the germline V gene (reference sequence). This CDR3 spans 16 amino acids. This CDR3 reads CASSSGTGLDEYEQYF. CDR3 sequence (DNA): TGTGCCAGCAGTTCCGGGACAGGGTTAGACGAGTACGAGCAGTACTTC.

This CDR3 is CASSLFWSTDEQFF. Written as DNA, the CDR3 is TGTGCCAGCAGTTTATTTTGGAGTACCGATGAGCAGTTCTTC. The chain uses TRBV6-5 and TRBJ2-1; no reliable D call. This CDR3 is built from 14 residues. Germline CDR1 reads MNHEY; CDR2 reads SVGAGI. Trimming removed 4 bases at V and 8 bases at J, with 15 bases between.

V gene TRBV29-1 combines with J gene TRBJ2-5, with D perhaps matching TRBD1 or TRBD2 (5 bases each). Trimming shortened V by 5 bases and J by 5 bases, and 18 bases separated the two germline ends. The CDR3 covers 14 residues. CDR1 SQVTM and CDR2 ANQGSEA come from the germline V gene. The CDR3 DNA sequence: TGCAGCGTTCAAAGGGGAGTCGGAGATGAGACCCAGTACTTC. This gives the protein CSVQRGVGDETQYF.

With respect to this clonotype: The final CDR3 position lacks the conserved phenylalanine or tryptophan, pointing to a likely read error. The chain has TRBV29-1 and TRBJ2-1, with 10 bases aligning to TRBD2. This CDR3 is 13 amino acids long. In germline, CDR1 is SQVTM, CDR2 ANQGSEA. J lost 10 bases, V lost 5 bases, and 8 bases had no gene match. This chain's CDR3 is CSVTSGTLREQFS. The CDR3 DNA sequence: TGCAGCGTTACTAGCGGGACTTTGAGGGAGCAGTTCTCC.

About this clonotype: This could be a read error, since a much larger clone is one nucleotide away. V is TRBV6-5 and J is TRBJ2-7; 12 nucleotides line up with TRBD2. Germline trimming cut 6 bases from V and 6 bases from J; bases unmatched to any gene: 9. In germline, CDR1 is MNHEY, CDR2 SVGAGI. The CDR3 covers 15 residues. The CDR3 protein is CASRDLAGGYCEQYF. In DNA form, the CDR3 reads TGTGCCAGCAGAGACCTAGCGGGAGGGTACTGCGAGCAGTACTTC.

This rearrangement joins TRBV7-9 to TRBJ2-7; no clear D gene. Trimming left V 1 base short and J 2 bases short, with 12 bases between. The germline V gene encodes CDR1 SEHNR and CDR2 FQNEAQ (reference sequence). The CDR3 runs 15 residues. Here the CDR3 reads CASSLVSGDTYEQYF. In DNA, the CDR3 is TGTGCCAGCAGCTTAGTGTCGGGTGACACCTACGAGCAGTACTTC.

Comment on this clonotype: At one end, the junction sequence differs from germline, possibly due to a read error. The chain carries TRBV11-2 and TRBJ2-7; no firm D call. This CDR3 has 14 residues. CDR1 and CDR2 (germline): SGHAT, FQNNGV. The CDR3 loop reads CASSLDLFLCEQYF. The CDR3, as DNA: TGTGCCAGTAGCTTAGACCTCTTTCTCTGCGAGCAGTACTTC.

The rearrangement uses TRBV12-5 and TRBJ2-7; D might be TRBD1 or TRBD2, each matching 5 bases. The length of the CDR3 is 14 residues. Germline V gives CDR1 LGHNT, CDR2 FRNRAP. V dropped 5 bases and J dropped 5 bases, with 16 bases sitting between them. This CDR3 is CASGPILGANEQYF. Written as DNA, the CDR3 is TGTGCTAGTGGTCCCATCCTCGGGGCTAACGAGCAGTACTTC.

Worth noting for this clonotype: One junction end disagrees with the germline gene, perhaps due to a read error. The chain recombines TRBV6-1 with TRBJ1-5; D is ambiguous. The CDR3 has 12 residues. Germline assignment: CDR1 MNHNS and CDR2 SASEGT. CDR3 nucleotides: TGTGCCTGCAGACGGGGAAATCAGCCCCAGCATTTT. This gives the protein CACRRGNQPQHF.

CDR3 DNA: TGCGCCAGCAGCTTGGTGGTGGACACGGCGCAGTATTTT. Translating gives CASSLVVDTAQYF. This chain joins TRBV5-1 and TRBJ2-3; perhaps TRBD1 as D (5 bases). Germline values: CDR1 SGHRS, CDR2 YFSETQ. The ends were cut back, 0 bases at V and 10 bases at J, with 12 bases in the middle. This CDR3 is built from 13 residues.

Concerning this clonotype: Since a much larger clone is just one base distant, this may be a read error. J is TRBJ2-5 and V is TRBV12-3 or TRBV12-4, with a weak D call TRBD2 (5 bases). CDR3 size: 17 residues. V gave up 2 bases and J gave up 2 bases, with 18 bases separating them. CDR3 DNA: TGTGCCAGCAGTTTAAGGACTTGGCAAGGAAAGCAAGAGACCCAGTACTTC. Translating it yields CASSLRTWQGKQETQYF.

As regards this clonotype: In this CDR3 the conserved last residue, phenylalanine or tryptophan, is missing, so a read error is likely. Because the CDR3's place on the DNA is in doubt, the DNA is left out and the CDR3 is given as listed by TCRdb. The chain links TRBV2 to TRBJ2-1; the DNA was not used to check the table's D call, TRBD2. The CDR3 is made up of 11 amino acids, end residues included. Germline CDR1 reads SNHLY; CDR2 reads FYNNEI. The CDR3 loop is CASSRRASWII.

This clonotype was recorded a few times. Here the CDR3 reads CSVVSGNEQYF. CDR3 nucleotide sequence: TGCAGCGTGGTTAGCGGTAACGAGCAGTACTTC. The chain recombines TRBV29-1 with TRBJ2-7; D may be TRBD2 (6 bases). This CDR3 comprises 11 residues. Deletions cut 6 bases from V and 5 bases from J, with 11 bases between. Germline CDR1 is SQVTM and CDR2 is ANQGSEA.

This clonotype was seen many times. This sequence joins TRBV6-2 or TRBV6-3 and TRBJ2-1; 10 positions agree with TRBD2. The germline CDR1 and CDR2 sequences are MNHEY and SVGEGT. Germline trimming cut 6 bases from V and 4 bases from J; bases unmatched to any gene: 3. This CDR3 contains 14 residues. CDR3 loop: CASRGTSEYNEQFF. The CDR3 coding sequence is TGTGCCAGCAGGGGGACTAGCGAATACAATGAGCAGTTCTTC.

The chain couples TRBV6-2 or TRBV6-3 to TRBJ2-1; TRBD2 agrees at 12 bases. The length of the CDR3 is 17 residues. With V trimmed by 4 bases and J by 8 bases, 12 bases remained unmatched. The germline CDR1 and CDR2 sequences are MNHEY and SVGEGT. The CDR3 DNA follows: TGTGCCAGCAGTTCCCCCGGACTAGCGGGATTAGGTCATGAGCAGTTCTTC. Protein: CASSSPGLAGLGHEQFF.

V is TRBV5-1 and J is TRBJ2-7; TRBD2 agrees at 14 bases. V lost 8 bases, J lost 4 bases, and 17 bases stayed unmatched. The CDR3 spans 18 residues. In germline, CDR1 is SGHRS, CDR2 YFSETQ. The CDR3 loop is CARSERTSGRSPGYEQYF. CDR3 bases: TGCGCCAGAAGCGAACGGACTAGCGGGAGGTCGCCGGGGTACGAGCAGTACTTC.

The genes are TRBV4-1 and TRBJ2-2; D unresolved. Looked up from germline, CDR1 is MGHRA and CDR2 is YSYEKL. V lost 0 bases to trimming and J lost 4 bases, with 15 bases between them. CDR3 length: 17 residues. CDR3 in DNA: TGCGCCAGCAGCCAAGACCCTACCCTAGGGCGCACCGGGGAGCTGTTTTTT. This encodes CASSQDPTLGRTGELFF.

This clonotype was recorded only once. The junction departs from the called germline gene at one end, perhaps through a read error. The chain links TRBV6-2 or TRBV6-3 to TRBJ1-1, with D tentatively TRBD1 (5 bases). CDR1 and CDR2 from the germline V gene are MNHEY and SVGEGT. This CDR3 is built from 14 residues. The CDR3 sequence is CASSFDRLNTEALF. CDR3 bases: TGTGCCAGCAGTTTCGACAGACTGAACACTGAAGCTCTCTTT.

This chain joins TRBV6-1 and TRBJ2-5; no reliable D call. CDR3 length: 13 residues. Trimming took 8 bases from V and 7 from J, leaving 17 bases between them. The germline V gene has CDR1 MNHNS and CDR2 SASEGT. The CDR3 protein is CASVEVFRGTQYF. CDR3 bases: TGTGCCAGCGTGGAAGTTTTCAGAGGGACCCAGTACTTC.

This clonotype is a singleton in its sample. The conserved phenylalanine or tryptophan normally closing the CDR3 is absent here, so this likely arose from a read error. This chain joins TRBV11-2 and TRBJ1-1, with a tentative D call TRBD1 (5 bases). CDR1 and CDR2 (germline): SGHAT, FQNNGV. CDR3 length: 14 residues. The CDR3 region is CASSLNQGNTEAFS. The CDR3, as DNA: TGCGCCAGCAGCTTGAATCAGGGGAACACTGAAGCTTTCTCT.